Listed here are 14 T cell receptor beta chains from one sample, sequenced in a study of T-cell reconstitution after alpha-beta-depleted transplantation in children. Preparation of the TCRbeta library was carried out with unique molecular identifiers. TCRdb re-called the PCR reads with MiXCR, one entry per CDR3 protein. In the table there are around 960,000 distinct CDR3 sequences, 25% to 35% of which are singletons. The sample consisted of PBMCs, mostly from graft donor cells, taken 360 days after TCRalphabeta/CD19-depleted stem cell transplant. Receptor source: a boy younger than two who had a stem cell transplant for SCID, so the T cells may come from the graft donor.

This chain joins TRBV3-1 and TRBJ2-1; TRBD2 agrees at 13 bases. Germline V gene sequence: CDR1 LGHDT, CDR2 YNNKEL (reference sequence). The ends lost 4 bases at V and 12 bases at J; junction bases unmatched: 12. The CDR3 covers 16 residues. CDR3 region: CASSPGLAGVGLGQFF. For the CDR3, the DNA is TGTGCCAGCAGCCCCGGACTAGCGGGGGTCGGACTGGGGCAGTTCTTC.

This clonotype was seen more than once but under ten times. The chain couples TRBV10-3 to TRBJ2-3, with D unresolved. Germline V gives CDR1 ENHRY, CDR2 SYGVKD. V lost 3 bases and J lost 2, with 6 bases in between. CDR3 size: 13 residues. In DNA, the CDR3 is TGTGCCATCAGTGATGGCAACACAGATACGCAGTATTTT. Protein product: CAISDGNTDTQYF.

J is TRBJ2-1 and V is TRBV5-1, with 11 bases aligning to TRBD1. Germline assignment: CDR1 SGHRS and CDR2 YFSETQ. The J segment lost 5 bases and the V segment lost 4 bases, leaving 8 bases of the junction unmatched. This CDR3 spans 16 amino acids. The CDR3 region has the DNA TGCGCCAGCAGCCTGGGGACAGGGGGTATCAACAATGAGCAGTTCTTC. Amino acid sequence: CASSLGTGGINNEQFF.

This clonotype has only a few counts. The chain couples TRBV6-1 to TRBJ1-1; no clear D. The CDR3 consists of 11 residues. Trimming took 6 bases from V and 3 from J, leaving 5 bases between them. Looked up from germline, CDR1 is MNHNS and CDR2 is SASEGT. This chain's CDR3 is CASSKYTEAFF. The CDR3 bases are TGTGCCAGCAGCAAGTACACTGAAGCTTTCTTT.

The J gene is TRBJ2-1, the V gene TRBV7-9, with a weak D call TRBD1 (5 bases). Germline V gene lookup returns CDR1 SEHNR and CDR2 FQNEAQ (reference sequence). V shed 1 base and J shed 3 bases, with 13 bases lying between them. The CDR3 is 16 amino acids. Here the CDR3 reads CASSLGQGIGYNEQFF. CDR3 in DNA: TGTGCCAGCAGCTTAGGGCAGGGCATCGGCTACAATGAGCAGTTCTTC. Using reference TRBV7-9 and TRBJ2-1 for the parts outside the CDR3, the full variable domain is DTGVSQNPRHKITKRGQNVTFRCDPISEHNRLYWYRQTLGQGPEFLTYFQNEAQLEKSRLLSDRFSAERPKGSFSTLEIQRTEQGDSAMYLCASSLGQGIGYNEQFFGPGTRLTVL.

This chain joins TRBV29-1 and TRBJ2-1, with D possibly being TRBD2 (5 bases). CDR1 is SQVTM and CDR2 is ANQGSEA in the germline V gene. The CDR3 has 14 amino acids. The V end was cut by 5 bases, the J end by 6 bases, with 17 bases between. The CDR3 DNA reads as TGCAGCGTTCGCCCGGACTCGCACCGCAATGAGCAGTTCTTC. The encoded protein is CSVRPDSHRNEQFF.

This clonotype turned up a few times. Written as DNA, the CDR3 is TGTGCCAGCAGCCAATTAGGGAGGAACCCCACAGATACGCAGTATTTT. This codes for CASSQLGRNPTDTQYF. The chain has TRBV16 and TRBJ2-3; tentative D call: TRBD2 (6 bases). The V end lost 1 base, the J end lost 2 bases, and 13 bases lay between the germline ends. The CDR3 covers 16 residues. Germline loops: CDR1 KGHSY, CDR2 FQNENV.

The J gene is TRBJ1-1, the V gene TRBV20-1; D is unclear. Germline CDR1 and CDR2: DFQATT and SNEGSKA (reference sequence). V was clipped by 5 bases and J by 6 bases, with 16 bases between them. This CDR3 has 13 residues. The CDR3 here is CSALLGRKAEAFF. Written as DNA, the CDR3 is TGCAGTGCTCTCCTGGGCAGAAAGGCTGAAGCTTTCTTT.

The chain combines TRBV12-3 or TRBV12-4 with TRBJ1-2; 9 bases agree with TRBD1. The junction had 3 bases not matched to a gene; V was cut back by 6 bases and J by 4 bases. The CDR3 spans 13 residues. The CDR3 nucleotides are TGTGCCAGCAGGGACAGGGGAACCTATGGCTACACCTTC. This sequence encodes CASRDRGTYGYTF.

This clonotype occurred a few times. J is TRBJ2-7 and V is TRBV20-1; 12 positions match TRBD2. The CDR3 consists of 14 residues. Germline V gene sequence: CDR1 DFQATT, CDR2 SNEGSKA (reference sequence). The V and J ends lost 6 bases and 11 bases, in that order; junction bases with no gene match: 14. The CDR3, as DNA: TGCAGTGCGGCCCAACTAGCGGGGGGTCCTAGGGAGTACTTC. It yields the protein CSAAQLAGGPREYF.

V usage is TRBV6-1 and J usage is TRBJ2-7; no definite D call. Trimming left V 6 bases short and J 3 bases short, with 15 bases between. Germline values: CDR1 MNHNS, CDR2 SASEGT. The CDR3 sequence is 14 residues long. CDR3 sequence (DNA): TGTGCCAGCAGCCCTGTGGGTTGGCTCTACGAGCAGTACTTC. It specifies CASSPVGWLYEQYF.

This clonotype has more than one count but fewer than ten. The CDR3 nucleotides read TGTGCCATCAGCCGGGGATTGTGGTACGAGCAGTACTTC. Encoded protein: CAISRGLWYEQYF. The V gene is TRBV10-3, the J gene TRBJ2-7, with D tentatively TRBD2 (5 bases). Trimming shortened V by 6 bases and J by 4 bases, and 13 bases separated the two germline ends. CDR3 length equals 13 residues. The germline CDR1 and CDR2 sequences are ENHRY and SYGVKD.

The chain links TRBV29-1 to TRBJ2-1; 7 bases match TRBD1. V shed 1 base, J shed 5 bases, and the junction held 5 bases outside the gene matches. CDR3 length equals 14 residues. Germline V gene data show CDR1 as SQVTM and CDR2 as ANQGSEA. CDR3 DNA sequence: TGCAGCGTTGAAGTGACAGGGATAAACAATGAGCAGTTCTTC. Translating gives CSVEVTGINNEQFF.

The rearrangement joins TRBV20-1 to TRBJ2-7; possible D gene TRBD2, 5 bases. Germline V gene data show CDR1 as DFQATT and CDR2 as SNEGSKA (reference sequence). Trimming pared 5 bases from V and 3 bases from J, leaving 11 bases between. This CDR3 is 12 amino acids long. As DNA, the CDR3 is TGCAGTGCTCGGCGCGGACTCTACGAGCAGTACTTC. The encoded protein is CSARRGLYEQYF.